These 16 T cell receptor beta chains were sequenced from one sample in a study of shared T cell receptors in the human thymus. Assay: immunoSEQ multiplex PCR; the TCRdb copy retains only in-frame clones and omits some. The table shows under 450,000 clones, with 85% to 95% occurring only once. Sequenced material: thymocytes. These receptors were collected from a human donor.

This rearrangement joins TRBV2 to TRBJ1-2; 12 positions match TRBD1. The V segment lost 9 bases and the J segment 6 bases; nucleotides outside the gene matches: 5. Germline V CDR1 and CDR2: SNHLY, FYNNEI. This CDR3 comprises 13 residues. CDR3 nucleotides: TGTGCCAGAGGGACAGGGGGCGACAATGGCTACACCTTC. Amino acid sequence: CARGTGGDNGYTF.

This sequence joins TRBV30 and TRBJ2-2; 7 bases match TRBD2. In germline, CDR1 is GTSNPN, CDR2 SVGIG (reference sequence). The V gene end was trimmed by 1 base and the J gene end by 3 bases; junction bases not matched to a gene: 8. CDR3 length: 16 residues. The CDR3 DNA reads TGTGCCTGGAGTGATAGAGGGGAGGGTGACACCGGGGAGCTGTTTTTT. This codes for CAWSDRGEGDTGELFF.

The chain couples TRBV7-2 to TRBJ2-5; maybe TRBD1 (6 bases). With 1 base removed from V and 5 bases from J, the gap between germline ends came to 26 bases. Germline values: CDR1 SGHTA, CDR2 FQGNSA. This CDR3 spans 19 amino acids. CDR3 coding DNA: TGTGCCAGCAGCTTAGGGGCCCCTATACAGGGTGGTACGGAGGAGACCCAGTACTTC. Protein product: CASSLGAPIQGGTEETQYF.

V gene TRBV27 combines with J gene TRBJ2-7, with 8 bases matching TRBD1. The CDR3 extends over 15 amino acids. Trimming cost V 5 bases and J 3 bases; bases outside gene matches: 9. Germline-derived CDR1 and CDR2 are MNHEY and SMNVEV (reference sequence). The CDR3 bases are TGTGCCAGCAGTCCGATGACAGGGGCGGGCTACGAGCAGTACTTC. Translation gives CASSPMTGAGYEQYF.

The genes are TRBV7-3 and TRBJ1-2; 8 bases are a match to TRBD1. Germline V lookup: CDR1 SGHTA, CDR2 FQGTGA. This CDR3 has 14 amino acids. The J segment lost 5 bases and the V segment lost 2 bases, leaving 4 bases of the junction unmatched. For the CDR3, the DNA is TGTGCCAGCAGCTTAGCAGGGGGCTTATATGGCTACACCTTC. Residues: CASSLAGGLYGYTF.

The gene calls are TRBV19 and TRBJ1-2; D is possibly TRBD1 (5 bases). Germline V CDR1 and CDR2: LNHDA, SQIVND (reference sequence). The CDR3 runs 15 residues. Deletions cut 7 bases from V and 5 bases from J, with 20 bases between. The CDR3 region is CASTPLRETVYGYTF. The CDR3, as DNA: TGTGCCAGTACCCCCCTCCGAGAGACAGTTTATGGCTACACCTTC.

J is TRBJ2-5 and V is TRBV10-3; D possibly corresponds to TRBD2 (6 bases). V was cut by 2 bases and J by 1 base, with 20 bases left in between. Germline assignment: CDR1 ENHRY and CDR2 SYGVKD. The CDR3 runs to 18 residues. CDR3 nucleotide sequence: TGTGCCATCAGTGAGGGTTATAGCGGTAATGAGCCCCAAGAGACCCAGTACTTC. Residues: CAISEGYSGNEPQETQYF.

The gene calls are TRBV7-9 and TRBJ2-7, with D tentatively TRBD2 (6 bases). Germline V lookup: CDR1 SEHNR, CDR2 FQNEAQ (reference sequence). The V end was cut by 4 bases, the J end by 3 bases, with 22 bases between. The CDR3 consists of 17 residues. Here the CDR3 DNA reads TGTGCCAGCAGCTCCCAAAGAGGGGCTAGCGCGCTCTACGAGCAGTACTTC. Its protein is CASSSQRGASALYEQYF.

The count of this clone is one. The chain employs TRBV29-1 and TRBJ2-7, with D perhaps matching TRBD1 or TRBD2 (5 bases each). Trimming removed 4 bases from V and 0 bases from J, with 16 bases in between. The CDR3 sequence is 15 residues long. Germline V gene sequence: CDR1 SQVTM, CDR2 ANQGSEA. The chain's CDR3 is CSVAPRERGSYEQYF. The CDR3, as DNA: TGCAGCGTTGCCCCGAGGGAGAGGGGCTCCTACGAGCAGTACTTC.

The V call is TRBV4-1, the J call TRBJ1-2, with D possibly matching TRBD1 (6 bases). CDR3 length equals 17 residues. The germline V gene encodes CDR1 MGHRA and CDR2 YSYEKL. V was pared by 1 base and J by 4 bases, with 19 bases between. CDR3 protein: CASSQGRGFALIYGYTF. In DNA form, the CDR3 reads TGCGCCAGCAGCCAAGGCAGGGGATTCGCCCTTATCTATGGCTACACCTTC.

Here the CDR3 DNA reads TGTGCCAGCAGTTCCTATGGCTACACCTTC. This codes for CASSSYGYTF. V gene TRBV28 combines with J gene TRBJ1-2, with no clear D. The CDR3 covers 10 residues. CDR1 and CDR2 (germline): MDHEN, SYDVKM. Deletions cut 4 bases from V and 4 bases from J, with 1 base between.

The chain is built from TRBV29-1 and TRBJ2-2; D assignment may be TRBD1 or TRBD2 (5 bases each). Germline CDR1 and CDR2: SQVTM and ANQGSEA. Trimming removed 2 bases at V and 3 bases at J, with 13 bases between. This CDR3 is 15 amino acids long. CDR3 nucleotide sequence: TGCAGCGTTGAACAGTCCCGAGGGGACACCGGGGAGCTGTTTTTT. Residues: CSVEQSRGDTGELFF.

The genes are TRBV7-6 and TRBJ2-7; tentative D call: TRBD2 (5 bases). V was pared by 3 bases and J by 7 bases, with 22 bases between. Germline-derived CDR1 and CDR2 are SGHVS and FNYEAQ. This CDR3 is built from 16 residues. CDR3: CASSFRLNSPLEEQYF. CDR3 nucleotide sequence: TGTGCCAGCAGCTTTCGACTAAATAGCCCTCTGGAAGAGCAGTACTTC.

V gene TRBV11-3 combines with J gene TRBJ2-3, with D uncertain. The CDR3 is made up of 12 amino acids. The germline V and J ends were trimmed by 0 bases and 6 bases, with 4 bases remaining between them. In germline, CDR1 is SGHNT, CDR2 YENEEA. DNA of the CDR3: TGTGCCAGCAGCTTAGAGGCTGATACGCAGTATTTT. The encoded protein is CASSLEADTQYF.

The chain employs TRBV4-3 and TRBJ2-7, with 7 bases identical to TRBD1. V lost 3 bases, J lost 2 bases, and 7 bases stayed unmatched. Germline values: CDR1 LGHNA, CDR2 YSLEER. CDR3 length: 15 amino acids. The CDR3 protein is CASSHQPGGTYEQYF. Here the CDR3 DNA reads TGCGCCAGCAGCCACCAGCCAGGGGGAACCTACGAGCAGTACTTC.

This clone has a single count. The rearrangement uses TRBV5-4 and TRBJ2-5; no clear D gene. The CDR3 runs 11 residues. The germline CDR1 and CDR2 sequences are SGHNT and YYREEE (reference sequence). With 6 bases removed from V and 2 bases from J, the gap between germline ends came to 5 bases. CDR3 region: CASTEQETQYF. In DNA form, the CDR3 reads TGTGCCAGCACAGAACAAGAGACCCAGTACTTC.